Each of the 8 T cell receptor beta chains below was sequenced from the same sample in a study of T cell changes during pregnancy in multiple sclerosis. Generated by immunoSEQ multiplex PCR, the TCRdb table keeps only in-frame clones and is missing some. The sample records about 75,000 clones, 90% to 95% being singletons. Sequencing was performed on CD4+ T cells from peripheral blood mononuclear cells, taken after pregnancy. Every receptor here comes from a female donor with multiple sclerosis, enrolled in a pregnancy study.

The chain couples TRBV14 to TRBJ2-2, with TRBD2 matching over 14 bases. CDR1 is SGHDN, CDR2 FVKESK, per germline. The V and J ends lost 4 bases and 6 bases, in that order; junction bases with no gene match: 4. The CDR3 is made up of 16 amino acids. CDR3 nucleotides: TGTGCCAGCAGCCCCCGACTAGCGGGAGGGTCCGGGGAGCTGTTTTTT. It is translated as CASSPRLAGGSGELFF.

CDR3 sequence reads: CASSPTNTGAGELFF. The CDR3 coding sequence is TGTGCCAGCTCACCCACGAATACGGGGGCCGGGGAGCTGTTTTTT. V and J are TRBV18 and TRBJ2-2; TRBD2 is a possible D gene (6 bases). This CDR3 comprises 15 residues. Per the germline V gene, CDR1 is KGHSH and CDR2 is LQKENI. Trimming removed 3 bases at V and 6 bases at J, with 14 bases between.

The J gene is TRBJ2-3, the V gene TRBV5-4; 10 bases agree with TRBD1. Trimming at V came to 4 bases and at J to 3 bases, leaving 8 bases not matched to a gene. Germline values: CDR1 SGHNT, CDR2 YYREEE (reference sequence). The CDR3 totals 16 residues. Here the CDR3 DNA reads TGTGCCAGCAGCGACACCGACAGGGGGCGTACAGATACGCAGTATTTT. Translating it yields CASSDTDRGRTDTQYF.

A few counts support this clone. The CDR3 reads CASSTHRGHYRETQYF. In nucleotides, the CDR3 is TGTGCCAGCAGCACTCACAGGGGGCATTATAGAGAGACCCAGTACTTC. This chain uses TRBV28 with TRBJ2-5; 9 positions agree with TRBD1. After removal of 6 bases from V and 4 bases from J, the junction contained 12 bases not matched to a gene. CDR3 length: 16 amino acids. In germline, CDR1 is MDHEN, CDR2 SYDVKM.

The chain recombines TRBV9 with TRBJ1-1, with a tentative D call TRBD1 (5 bases). Germline values: CDR1 SGDLS, CDR2 YYNGEE. Between the trimmed V and J ends, which lost 7 bases and 5 bases, there was a span of 15 bases. The CDR3 sequence is 13 residues long. The DNA of the CDR3 is TGTGCCAGCGGGGAGGGGCCGGGAACTGAAGCTTTCTTT. This sequence encodes CASGEGPGTEAFF.

V and J are TRBV18 and TRBJ1-1; unclear D gene. The length of the CDR3 is 15 residues. From germline, CDR1 is KGHSH and CDR2 LQKENI. V was cut by 3 bases and J by 1 base, with 12 bases left in between. CDR3 sequence reads: CASSPGTPGNTEAFF. The CDR3, as DNA: TGTGCCAGCTCACCCGGAACACCGGGGAACACTGAAGCTTTCTTT.

The chain recombines TRBV7-9 with TRBJ1-2; 9 bases line up with TRBD1. Germline CDR1 reads SEHNR; CDR2 reads FQNEAQ (reference sequence). The CDR3 extends over 15 amino acids. V shed 5 bases, J shed 7 bases, and the junction held 11 bases outside the gene matches. CDR3 residues: CASSPNVGTGSGYTF. In DNA, the CDR3 is TGTGCCAGCAGCCCCAACGTCGGGACAGGGTCTGGCTACACCTTC.

This clone has only one observation. The chain employs TRBV29-1 and TRBJ2-5; TRBD1 matches at 7 bases. The germline V gene encodes CDR1 SQVTM and CDR2 ANQGSEA. The CDR3 is 12 residues long. The trim removed 3 bases at V and 3 bases at J, leaving 1 base unmatched. The CDR3 sequence: CSVDGQEETQYF. The CDR3 nucleotides are TGCAGCGTTGATGGACAGGAAGAGACCCAGTACTTC.